A single sample gave rise to the 15 T cell receptor beta chains below, sequenced in a study of identifying expanded T cells in peripheral blood. Assay used: immunoSEQ multiplex PCR; TCRdb lists only in-frame clones, some missing. Found here are about 82,000 clones, 70% to 90% of them singletons; the top ten hold roughly 7.3%. Sample: blood. These TCRs come from a person between 18 and 75 years old in good health.

The genes are TRBV2 and TRBJ1-6; the D is unclear. The germline V and J ends were trimmed by 3 bases and 6 bases, with 12 bases remaining between them. Germline CDR1 is SNHLY and CDR2 is FYNNEI. The CDR3 is made up of 15 amino acids. The CDR3 region is CASSDKSGGNSPLHF. CDR3 sequence (DNA): TGTGCCAGCAGTGATAAAAGTGGCGGTAATTCACCCCTCCACTTT.

Judged by abundance, this clone is medium-sized. The chain recombines TRBV6-4 with TRBJ2-2; 8 bases fit TRBD2. The V gene's germline CDR1 is MRHNA and CDR2 SNTAGT. The ends lost 6 bases at V and 7 bases at J; junction bases unmatched: 13. This CDR3 has 16 residues. DNA of the CDR3: TGTGCCAGCAGCCCGGCTGCGGGGGGCGGCGGCGGGGAGCTGTTTTTT. It specifies CASSPAAGGGGGELFF.

This chain connects TRBV7-2 to TRBJ1-1; unclear D gene. With 1 base removed from V and 8 bases from J, the gap between germline ends came to 8 bases. Germline V gene data show CDR1 as SGHTA and CDR2 as FQGNSA. CDR3 length: 12 amino acids. CDR3 in DNA: TGTGCCAGCAGCTTAGATAGCAGAGAAGCTTTCTTT. Its translation: CASSLDSREAFF.

As DNA, the CDR3 is TGCGCCAGCAGCCAAGTCACACCCTCCGGGATAGGTGGCTACACCTTC. Encoded protein: CASSQVTPSGIGGYTF. This chain joins TRBV4-1 and TRBJ1-2; D gene unclear. Deletions cut 1 base from V and 7 bases from J, with 19 bases between. Germline V lookup: CDR1 MGHRA, CDR2 YSYEKL. This CDR3 has 16 residues.

The V call is TRBV5-6, the J call TRBJ2-3; unclear D gene. Germline CDR1 and CDR2: SGHDT and YYEEEE. V was clipped by 1 base and J by 0 bases, with 21 bases between them. The CDR3 consists of 19 residues. The CDR3 DNA follows: TGTGCCAGCAGCTTGCGTCTCGGTGTATCTAGGCTTAGCACAGATACGCAGTATTTT. Protein product: CASSLRLGVSRLSTDTQYF.

The chain has TRBV30 and TRBJ1-3, with a weak D call TRBD1 (6 bases). V lost 1 base and J 0 bases, leaving 10 bases between the germline ends. The CDR3 consists of 15 residues. CDR1 is GTSNPN, CDR2 SVGIG, per germline (reference sequence). The CDR3 reads CAWSGQVFSGNTIYF. The CDR3 DNA reads TGTGCCTGGAGTGGACAGGTTTTCTCTGGAAACACCATATATTTT.

The rearrangement uses TRBV19 and TRBJ1-2; D not resolved. V was pared by 4 bases and J by 8 bases, with 11 bases between. CDR1 LNHDA and CDR2 SQIVND come from the germline V gene (reference sequence). CDR3 length: 12 residues. The CDR3 region is CASSTTEGGYTF. The DNA for the CDR3 is TGTGCCAGTAGTACTACGGAAGGCGGCTACACCTTC.

The chain uses TRBV29-1 and TRBJ1-1; the D is unclear. The germline CDR1 and CDR2 sequences are SQVTM and ANQGSEA. This CDR3 spans 13 amino acids. The V end lost 2 bases, the J end lost 1 base, and 8 bases lay between the germline ends. The chain's CDR3 is CSVEYRSNTEAFF. In DNA, the CDR3 is TGCAGCGTTGAATACAGATCGAACACTGAAGCTTTCTTT.

This rearrangement joins TRBV6-1 to TRBJ1-2; D call uncertain. The V and J ends lost 7 bases and 4 bases respectively, with 10 bases between them. The CDR3 has 12 amino acids. CDR1 and CDR2 (germline): MNHNS, SASEGT. The CDR3 reads CASMTQSYGYTF. CDR3 DNA: TGTGCCAGCATGACTCAGAGCTATGGCTACACCTTC.

The chain is built from TRBV19 and TRBJ2-7; 11 bases are a match to TRBD2. With 6 bases clipped from V and 2 bases from J, the junction kept 9 bases outside the gene matches. The CDR3 is 16 residues long. Per germline, CDR1 LNHDA and CDR2 SQIVND (reference sequence). CDR3 nucleotide sequence: TGTGCCAGTAGAAAGGGGGCACTAGCGGGGGCCTACGAGCAGTACTTC. Translating gives CASRKGALAGAYEQYF.

The chain has TRBV18 and TRBJ2-5; either TRBD1 or TRBD2 may fit D (5 bases each). This CDR3 has 14 residues. The V gene lost 1 base and the J gene lost 1 base, with 7 bases spanning the gap. Germline lookup yields CDR1 KGHSH and CDR2 LQKENI. CDR3 sequence (DNA): TGTGCCAGCTCACCACAGGGGACCCAAGAGACCCAGTACTTC. Amino acids: CASSPQGTQETQYF. Based on the CDR3 plus reference TRBV18 and TRBJ2-5, the full variable domain is NAGVMQNPRHLVRRRGQEARLRCSPMKGHSHVYWYRQLPEEGLKFMVYLQKENIIDESGMPKERFSAEFPKEGPSILRIQQVVRGDSAAYFCASSPQGTQETQYFGPGTRLLVL.

V usage is TRBV2 and J usage is TRBJ1-5; the D is unclear. V gave up 8 bases and J gave up 0 bases, with 8 bases separating them. The CDR3 totals 13 residues. Germline lookup yields CDR1 SNHLY and CDR2 FYNNEI. The CDR3 bases are TGTGCCAGCGGGGATAATAGCAATCAGCCCCAGCATTTT. Encoded protein: CASGDNSNQPQHF.

The CDR3 DNA is TGCGCCAGCAGCTTGTCCCCTTTGGGCCAATGGGGGATCAATCAGCCCCAGCATTTT. Translation: CASSLSPLGQWGINQPQHF. The chain links TRBV5-1 to TRBJ1-5; D is perhaps TRBD1 (5 bases). The CDR3 covers 19 residues. CDR1 is SGHRS and CDR2 is YFSETQ in the germline V gene. V gave up 1 base and J gave up 3 bases, with 23 bases separating them.

The DNA of the CDR3 is TGTGCCAGCAGCAGTAGCGGGAGACGGGATGAGCAGTTCTTC. Residues: CASSSSGRRDEQFF. The rearrangement joins TRBV11-2 to TRBJ2-1, with 9 bases matching TRBD2. Trimming removed 5 bases from V and 8 bases from J; junction bases left unmatched: 7. The germline V gene encodes CDR1 SGHAT and CDR2 FQNNGV. The CDR3 spans 14 residues.

The V and J genes are TRBV19 and TRBJ2-3, with 8 nucleotides matching TRBD1. Trimming cost V 3 bases and J 5 bases; bases outside gene matches: 4. Germline V lookup: CDR1 LNHDA, CDR2 SQIVND (reference sequence). The CDR3 covers 14 residues. CDR3 coding DNA: TGTGCCAGTAGTATCGGACAGGGAGTAGATACGCAGTATTTT. The encoded protein is CASSIGQGVDTQYF.